What follows are 8 T cell receptor beta chains derived from one specimen sequenced in a study of cytomegalovirus exposure and HLA in healthy donors. With 60 Vbeta and 13 Jbeta primers, the PCR was carried out. The repertoire was sequenced with immunoSEQ multiplex PCR; TCRdb's copy has only in-frame clones and lacks some. The data contain approximately 140,000 clones, roughly four fifths of them singletons. The sample taken for sequencing was PBMCs. The receptors here all came from a woman in her thirties or forties in good health and CMV-seronegative.

The chain carries TRBV11-3 and TRBJ2-1; TRBD1 matches 8 bases. The CDR3 extends over 14 amino acids. Germline CDR1 reads SGHNT; CDR2 reads YENEEA. The trim removed 5 bases at V and 4 bases at J, leaving 4 bases unmatched. The DNA for the CDR3 is TGTGCCAGCAGCGGGAGGACAGGGTACAATGAGCAGTTCTTC. Translation gives CASSGRTGYNEQFF.

For this clone: The same CDR3 can be traced to other DNA sequences in this sample. J is TRBJ2-2 and V is TRBV5-1, with 7 bases aligning to TRBD1. The CDR3 has 15 amino acids. Germline V gene sequence: CDR1 SGHRS, CDR2 YFSETQ. V lost 0 bases and J lost 6; bases outside the gene matches: 5. The CDR3 sequence: CASSLGTGVPGELFF. In DNA, the CDR3 is TGCGCCAGCAGCTTGGGGACAGGAGTACCCGGGGAGCTGTTTTTT.

The chain carries TRBV14 and TRBJ2-1; TRBD1 is a possible D gene (6 bases). Trimming took off 4 bases at V and 3 bases at J, with 19 bases between the two ends. The CDR3 is 17 amino acids. In germline, CDR1 is SGHDN, CDR2 FVKESK. The CDR3 DNA reads TGTGCCAGCAGCCCTGTGGCTGCCGGGACACTCTACAATGAGCAGTTCTTC. Translating it yields CASSPVAAGTLYNEQFF.

This clone was seen only a few times. The rearrangement uses TRBV2 and TRBJ1-1, with D unclear. Germline values: CDR1 SNHLY, CDR2 FYNNEI. The V gene lost 10 bases and the J gene lost 0 bases, with 12 bases spanning the gap. CDR3 length: 13 amino acids. Here the CDR3 reads CANRAGLNTEAFF. The DNA of the CDR3 is TGTGCCAACAGAGCGGGTTTGAACACTGAAGCTTTCTTT.

CDR3 in amino acids: CASSLAEQVTQETQYF. Here the CDR3 DNA reads TGTGCCAGCAGCTTAGCCGAACAGGTTACCCAAGAGACCCAGTACTTC. This sequence joins TRBV7-8 and TRBJ2-5; D perhaps matches TRBD1 (5 bases). V gave up 0 bases and J gave up 1 base, with 12 bases separating them. Germline CDR1 and CDR2: SGHVS and FQNEAQ. CDR3 length equals 16 residues.

The CDR3 region has the DNA TGTGCCATCGGGACAGCTGGAAACACCATATATTTT. Its protein is CAIGTAGNTIYF. The chain carries TRBV10-3 and TRBJ1-3, with TRBD1 identical over 7 bases. J was trimmed by 2 bases and V by 8 bases; bases with no gene match: 0. The CDR3 is 12 residues long. From germline, CDR1 is ENHRY and CDR2 SYGVKD.

This clone turned up a few times. The chain recombines TRBV6-5 with TRBJ2-5; 7 nucleotides match TRBD1. The CDR3 spans 13 residues. V was pared by 6 bases and J by 2 bases, with 3 bases of the junction left unmatched. CDR1 is MNHEY and CDR2 is SVGAGI in the germline V gene. In DNA form, the CDR3 reads TGTGCCAGCAGCCGGGGACAGCAAGAGACCCAGTACTTC. Its translation: CASSRGQQETQYF.

The DNA of the CDR3 is TGTGCCATCAGTGGATACAGGGGGCGGCTTGGAACAGATACGCAGTATTTT. Encoded protein: CAISGYRGRLGTDTQYF. The rearrangement joins TRBV10-3 to TRBJ2-3; 9 nucleotides match TRBD1. V trimming: 4 bases; J trimming: 3 bases; junction bases outside the gene matches: 11. The CDR3 has 17 residues. Looked up from germline, CDR1 is ENHRY and CDR2 is SYGVKD.